The 17 T cell receptor beta chains listed next were all sequenced from one sample in a study of T cell responses to AZD1222 COVID-19 vaccine. The method was immunoSEQ multiplex PCR; TCRdb's version includes in-frame clones alone and lacks a portion of them. The repertoire includes about 200,000 clones, about 91% of them detected once, and 6% to 8.5% sits in the top ten. The starting material was peripheral blood, obtained on day 0 of AZD1222 vaccination. Receptors originate from an adult in good health.

This chain connects TRBV2 to TRBJ2-5, with D unresolved. The germline V gene has CDR1 SNHLY and CDR2 FYNNEI. V dropped 2 bases and J dropped 4 bases, with 8 bases sitting between them. The CDR3 loop spans 13 amino acids. The CDR3 loop reads CASSERLRETQYF. The CDR3, as DNA: TGTGCCAGCAGTGAAAGGTTGCGAGAGACCCAGTACTTC.

This clone is a singleton in its sample. The rearrangement uses TRBV2 and TRBJ1-1; weak D call: TRBD1 (5 bases). Trimming removed 10 bases from V and 3 bases from J, with 15 bases in between. Germline V gene data show CDR1 as SNHLY and CDR2 as FYNNEI. The CDR3 extends over 13 amino acids. The CDR3 here is CATKGEGYTEAFF. The CDR3 DNA reads TGTGCCACCAAAGGGGAGGGGTACACTGAAGCTTTCTTT. Variable domain in full (rest from reference TRBV2 and TRBJ1-1): EPEVTQTPSHQVTQMGQEVILRCVPISNHLYFYWYRQILGQKVEFLVSFYNNEISEKSEIFDDQFSVERPDGSNFTLKIRSTKLEDSAMYFCATKGEGYTEAFFGQGTRLTVV.

The chain is built from TRBV19 and TRBJ1-6; D is uncertain. Trimming pared 5 bases from V and 4 bases from J, leaving 9 bases between. The CDR3 loop spans 14 amino acids. Germline V CDR1 and CDR2: LNHDA, SQIVND (reference sequence). The CDR3 sequence: CASSLVDYNSPLHF. The CDR3 region has the DNA TGTGCCAGTAGTCTGGTGGATTATAATTCACCCCTCCACTTT.

This clone was observed a single time. The chain carries TRBV6-5 and TRBJ2-7, with 7 positions matching TRBD2. The V segment lost 4 bases and the J segment 4 bases; nucleotides outside the gene matches: 4. The CDR3 runs 13 residues. Germline lookup yields CDR1 MNHEY and CDR2 SVGAGI. The CDR3 spells CASSLGEGYEQYF. The CDR3 DNA sequence: TGTGCCAGCAGTTTGGGGGAGGGGTACGAGCAGTACTTC.

The J gene is TRBJ1-4, the V gene TRBV4-2; D is unresolved. Germline V gene sequence: CDR1 LGHNA, CDR2 YNFKEQ. The germline V and J ends were trimmed by 4 bases and 4 bases, with 13 bases remaining between them. The CDR3 runs 15 residues. The DNA of the CDR3 is TGTGCCAGCAGCCGCCTTAGGGATAGTAATGAAAAACTGTTTTTT. Translation gives CASSRLRDSNEKLFF.

The gene calls are TRBV28 and TRBJ1-2; D call uncertain. Germline V CDR1 and CDR2: MDHEN, SYDVKM. This CDR3 has 14 amino acids. Trimming took 1 base from V and 3 from J, leaving 9 bases between them. The CDR3 region is CASSLSAGDYGYTF. CDR3 DNA: TGTGCCAGCAGTTTATCCGCAGGAGACTATGGCTACACCTTC.

This clone was detected only a few times. The chain employs TRBV3-1 (or the pseudogene TRBV3-2) and TRBJ1-6; D gene uncertain. This CDR3 is built from 16 residues. The V gene lost 7 bases and the J gene lost 0 bases, with 13 bases spanning the gap. Germline V gives CDR1 LGHDT, CDR2 YNNKEL (reference sequence). The chain's CDR3 is CASTTRLSSYNSPLHF. CDR3 nucleotides: TGTGCCAGCACCACAAGGTTGAGCTCCTATAATTCACCCCTCCACTTT.

The J gene is TRBJ1-2, the V gene TRBV19; D may be TRBD1 (5 bases). The CDR3 contains 13 residues. Germline V gene data show CDR1 as LNHDA and CDR2 as SQIVND (reference sequence). With 3 bases removed from V and 6 bases from J, the gap between germline ends came to 11 bases. The CDR3 loop is CASSIMGRDGYTF. CDR3 in DNA: TGTGCCAGTAGTATTATGGGGCGAGATGGCTACACCTTC.

The rearrangement links TRBV6-2 or TRBV6-3 to TRBJ1-1; TRBD1 matches at 8 bases. Trimming took 5 bases from V and 5 from J; bases not matched to a gene: 13. This CDR3 has 16 amino acids. Germline values: CDR1 MNHEY, CDR2 SVGEGT. The CDR3 coding sequence is TGTGCCAGCAGTCCCGACGTAACAGGGGGTTTAACTGAAGCTTTCTTT. It is translated as CASSPDVTGGLTEAFF.

The V call is TRBV5-4, the J call TRBJ2-7; D call uncertain. The germline CDR1 and CDR2 sequences are SGHNT and YYREEE (reference sequence). The germline V and J ends were trimmed by 2 bases and 3 bases, with 6 bases remaining between them. This CDR3 comprises 12 residues. CDR3 loop: CASSLGRYEQYF. The CDR3 nucleotides read TGTGCCAGCAGCTTAGGACGCTACGAGCAGTACTTC.

This chain connects TRBV6-6 to TRBJ1-2, with D perhaps matching TRBD1 (5 bases). Germline values: CDR1 MNHNY, CDR2 SVGAGI (reference sequence). The V and J ends lost 7 bases and 4 bases respectively, with 19 bases between them. CDR3 size: 15 residues. The CDR3 DNA is TGTGCCAGCATTCGTGGGACGGGGCCCGCCTATGGCTACACCTTC. This translates into CASIRGTGPAYGYTF.

This chain uses TRBV10-2 with TRBJ2-7; TRBD2 aligns across 9 bases. The germline CDR1 and CDR2 sequences are WSHSY and SAAADI. V shed 4 bases, J shed 2 bases, and the junction held 3 bases outside the gene matches. The CDR3 has 14 amino acids. The CDR3 coding sequence is TGCGCCAGCAGTGGGGGGACTAGCCCCTACGAGCAGTACTTC. Translation gives CASSGGTSPYEQYF.

This clone was seen once. The gene calls are TRBV11-1 and TRBJ1-2, with 9 bases identical to TRBD1. Germline V gives CDR1 SGHAT, CDR2 FQDESV (reference sequence). Trimming took 5 bases from V and 4 from J; bases not matched to a gene: 5. The CDR3 contains 14 residues. The CDR3 bases are TGTGCCAGCAGCCCGGGACAGGGTTCCTATGGCTACACCTTC. Amino acids: CASSPGQGSYGYTF.

The rearrangement uses TRBV18 and TRBJ2-7, with 7 bases identical to TRBD1. CDR1 and CDR2 (germline): KGHSH, LQKENI. V was pared by 3 bases and J by 0 bases, with 5 bases of the junction left unmatched. The length of the CDR3 is 15 residues. The CDR3 here is CASSPAGTASYEQYF. CDR3 in DNA: TGTGCCAGCTCACCGGCCGGGACAGCCTCCTACGAGCAGTACTTC.

V gene TRBV21-1 combines with J gene TRBJ1-6; the table gives TRBD1 as D, unverified against the DNA. TRBV21-1 is a listed pseudogene. This CDR3 is built from 15 residues. In DNA, the CDR3 is TGTGCCAGCAGCAAAGGGGGAAGGGGGAGTTCACCCCTCCACTTT. It specifies CASSKGGRGSSPLHF.

The rearrangement uses TRBV3-1 (or the pseudogene TRBV3-2) and TRBJ2-7, with 9 bases that match TRBD2. Germline V CDR1 and CDR2: LGHDT, YNNKEL (reference sequence). V trimming: 4 bases; J trimming: 6 bases; junction bases outside the gene matches: 7. CDR3 length: 14 amino acids. CDR3: CASSLSGGPSEQYF. The CDR3 nucleotides are TGTGCCAGCAGCCTCAGCGGGGGGCCTAGCGAGCAGTACTTC.

This clone came up a few times. The chain couples TRBV19 to TRBJ2-7; 12 nucleotides align to TRBD1. The CDR3 covers 15 residues. The germline V gene has CDR1 LNHDA and CDR2 SQIVND (reference sequence). V dropped 6 bases and J dropped 4; count of bases not matched to a gene: 7. The CDR3 nucleotides read TGTGCCAGTAGCACGGGGACAGGGGGCTGGTACGAGCAGTACTTC. The encoded protein is CASSTGTGGWYEQYF.